This T cell receptor (beta chain) was obtained from a study of blood T cell repertoires in COVID-19. Study at large: Sources were T cells, B-cell-depleted T cells, or PBMCs; the material itself was cDNA or gDNA.

V shed 12 bases and J 13 bases; nucleotides not matched to a gene: 13. The CDR3 extends over 12 amino acids. The germline V gene has CDR1 KGHDR and CDR2 SFDVKD. Patients in Seattle were enrolled during active infection, then followed longitudinally. Clones were read by immunoSEQ multiplex PCR, and TCRdb kept only the in-frame ones, dropping some. The sample includes about 120,000 clones, around 82% of them seen just once. The V gene is TRBV24-1, the J gene TRBJ1-4; 7 bases are shared with TRBD1. This sequence originates from a man under 40 with COVID-19, enrolled during active disease. The specimen sequenced was peripheral blood. Here the CDR3 DNA reads TGTGCCCCCCCGGGACAGCGGCCAATACTGTTTTTT. It specifies CAPPGQRPILFF.